This T cell receptor (beta chain) was found in a study of CD8+ T cells in alopecia areata. Trimming took off 3 bases at V and 3 bases at J, with 9 bases between the two ends. The V gene's germline CDR1 is PRHDT and CDR2 FYEKMQ (reference sequence). The CDR3 is 13 amino acids. Sequencing used cDNA as its template, made by extracting RNA and reverse transcribing it. The repertoire was sequenced with immunoSEQ multiplex PCR; TCRdb's copy has only in-frame clones and lacks some. The top ten clones hold about an eighth of a sample with some 170,000 clones, about 66% of them seen once. The specimen was CD8+ T cells sorted from blood, collected at week 0. This sequence originates from a human donor with alopecia areata. The V gene is TRBV13, the J gene TRBJ2-7; a weak D match, TRBD1 (6 bases). The CDR3 spells CASSFQQGYEQYF. In nucleotides, the CDR3 is TGTGCCAGCAGCTTTCAACAGGGCTACGAGCAGTACTTC.